These 28 T cell receptor beta chains were all obtained from the same sample, sequenced in a study of T cell responses to AZD1222 COVID-19 vaccine. Clones were sequenced by immunoSEQ multiplex PCR, and TCRdb holds only the in-frame ones, with some missing. This table holds approximately 74,000 clones, roughly 88% found once. Sequenced here: peripheral blood, sampled on day 0 of AZD1222 vaccination. The receptors shown here come from an adult in good health.

The rearrangement uses TRBV28 and TRBJ1-3; TRBD1 is a possible D gene (6 bases). The CDR3 has 13 residues. V was pared by 4 bases and J by 7 bases, with 11 bases between. The germline CDR1 and CDR2 sequences are MDHEN and SYDVKM. The CDR3 region has the DNA TGTGCCAGCAGTTCGGGGGGCGGGAACACCATATATTTT. Its protein product is CASSSGGGNTIYF.

V usage is TRBV7-2 and J usage is TRBJ1-1, with 8 bases aligning to TRBD1. The CDR3 totals 14 residues. V was clipped by 1 base and J by 5 bases; unmatched bases: 3. From germline, CDR1 is SGHTA and CDR2 FQGNSA. The CDR3 DNA reads as TGTGCCAGCAGCTTAGGGGGACAGGCAACTGAAGCTTTCTTT. This encodes CASSLGGQATEAFF.

The J gene is TRBJ1-2, the V gene TRBV7-8; D is perhaps TRBD1 (5 bases). V shed 1 base and J shed 7 bases, with 13 bases lying between them. The V gene's germline CDR1 is SGHVS and CDR2 FQNEAQ. The CDR3 spans 14 residues. CDR3: CASSLVSQGSGYTF. In nucleotides, the CDR3 is TGTGCCAGCAGCTTAGTATCTCAGGGCTCTGGCTACACCTTC.

V usage is TRBV6-5 and J usage is TRBJ1-1; the D gene is possibly TRBD1 (5 bases). The CDR3 totals 14 residues. From germline, CDR1 is MNHEY and CDR2 SVGAGI. The V gene lost 6 bases and the J gene lost 1 base, with 12 bases spanning the gap. CDR3 nucleotide sequence: TGTGCCAGCAGCCTCGAAGGGGAGAACACTGAAGCTTTCTTT. It is translated as CASSLEGENTEAFF.

The chain couples TRBV2 to TRBJ1-1; tentative D call: TRBD1 (5 bases). This CDR3 is 13 amino acids long. Germline CDR1 and CDR2: SNHLY and FYNNEI. Trimming cost V 7 bases and J 0 bases, with 9 bases left between them. The CDR3: CASKLGLNTEAFF. For the CDR3, the DNA is TGTGCCAGCAAATTGGGGCTGAACACTGAAGCTTTCTTT.

The genes are TRBV6-6 and TRBJ2-1; the match to TRBD1 covers 10 bases. V gave up 2 bases and J gave up 6 bases; unmatched junction bases: 4. CDR1 and CDR2 from the germline V gene are MNHNY and SVGAGI (reference sequence). This CDR3 region has 15 residues. CDR3 in amino acids: CASSYHRTGGNEQFF. The CDR3 DNA sequence: TGTGCCAGCAGTTACCATCGGACAGGGGGCAATGAGCAGTTCTTC.

This chain joins TRBV19 and TRBJ1-5; D is uncertain. The germline V gene has CDR1 LNHDA and CDR2 SQIVND (reference sequence). The V end lost 2 bases, the J end lost 4 bases, and 9 bases lay between the germline ends. The CDR3 covers 14 residues. This CDR3 is CASSISGQNQPQHF. Written as DNA, the CDR3 is TGTGCCAGTAGTATAAGTGGCCAAAATCAGCCCCAGCATTTT.

This chain connects TRBV28 to TRBJ1-1; 10 nucleotides line up with TRBD1. After removal of 6 bases from V and 3 bases from J, the junction contained 4 bases not matched to a gene. The CDR3 consists of 14 residues. In germline, CDR1 is MDHEN, CDR2 SYDVKM. Here the CDR3 DNA reads TGTGCCAGCAGCCTGGGACAGGGGTACACTGAAGCTTTCTTT. Its translation is CASSLGQGYTEAFF. The full variable domain, completed using reference TRBV28 and TRBJ1-1, is DVKVTQSSRYLVKRTGEKVFLECVQDMDHENMFWYRQDPGLGLRLIYFSYDVKMKEKGDIPEGYSVSREKKERFSLILESASTNQTSMYLCASSLGQGYTEAFFGQGTRLTVV.

This sequence joins TRBV9 and TRBJ1-5, with D uncertain. Trimming left V 4 bases short and J 5 bases short, with 13 bases between. Germline V gene lookup returns CDR1 SGDLS and CDR2 YYNGEE. This CDR3 is built from 14 residues. The CDR3 coding sequence is TGTGCCAGCAGCCCCGGACGGGTTGATCAGCCCCAGCATTTT. Translation: CASSPGRVDQPQHF.

CDR3 sequence reads: CASSLFGQGGNNEKLFF. CDR3 nucleotides: TGTGCCAGCAGTTTATTCGGACAGGGCGGGAATAATGAAAAACTGTTTTTT. The rearrangement links TRBV28 to TRBJ1-4, with 8 bases fitting TRBD1. There are 17 residues in the CDR3. V trimming: 1 base; J trimming: 4 bases; junction bases outside the gene matches: 8. The germline CDR1 and CDR2 sequences are MDHEN and SYDVKM.

This clone was detected once. V and J are TRBV14 and TRBJ2-1; D not resolved. The CDR3 spans 17 residues. With 0 bases removed from V and 0 bases from J, the gap between germline ends came to 12 bases. CDR1 and CDR2 (germline): SGHDN, FVKESK. The CDR3 loop is CASSQDTSSSSYNEQFF. The CDR3 DNA reads as TGTGCCAGCAGCCAAGATACCAGCTCCAGCTCCTACAATGAGCAGTTCTTC.

The gene calls are TRBV28 and TRBJ2-7; tentatively, D is TRBD1 (6 bases). In germline, CDR1 is MDHEN, CDR2 SYDVKM. This CDR3 comprises 14 residues. The ends were cut back, 8 bases at V and 2 bases at J, with 16 bases in the middle. The CDR3 sequence is CASLGHKNPYEQYF. The CDR3, as DNA: TGTGCCAGCTTGGGACACAAAAATCCCTACGAGCAGTACTTC.

This chain uses TRBV6-2 or TRBV6-3 with TRBJ1-4; no clear D. The CDR3 runs to 15 residues. Germline CDR1 MNHEY, CDR2 SVGEGT. Trimming removed 5 bases at V and 0 bases at J, with 10 bases between. The CDR3 DNA reads TGTGCCAGCAGTCGGACGGACGCAACTAATGAAAAACTGTTTTTT. Translating it yields CASSRTDATNEKLFF.

J is TRBJ2-1 and V is TRBV6-1, with 12 nucleotides matching TRBD2. Germline trimming cut 0 bases from V and 7 bases from J; bases unmatched to any gene: 4. CDR1 MNHNS and CDR2 SASEGT come from the germline V gene. The CDR3 runs 16 residues. The CDR3 spells CASSEAETSGGNEQFF. For the CDR3, the DNA is TGTGCCAGCAGTGAAGCAGAAACTAGCGGGGGGAATGAGCAGTTCTTC.

There are a few counts of this clone. This chain uses TRBV11-1 with TRBJ2-7; the D gene is possibly TRBD1 (6 bases). Trimming took 5 bases from V and 0 from J, leaving 11 bases between them. Germline CDR1 SGHAT, CDR2 FQDESV (reference sequence). This CDR3 has 14 residues. The CDR3 region is CASSPGTTSYEQYF. The DNA of the CDR3 is TGTGCCAGCAGCCCCGGGACAACCTCCTACGAGCAGTACTTC.

This chain uses TRBV11-2 with TRBJ1-2; D may be TRBD1 (6 bases). CDR1 is SGHAT and CDR2 is FQNNGV in the germline V gene. The ends were cut back, 1 base at V and 5 bases at J, with 14 bases in the middle. This CDR3 region has 15 residues. CDR3 sequence reads: CASSLGGAALYGYTF. The CDR3 DNA follows: TGTGCCAGCAGCTTAGGGGGGGCGGCATTATATGGCTACACCTTC.

In this sample, this clone turned up once. CDR3 in amino acids: CASSTRGRNTEAFF. Written as DNA, the CDR3 is TGTGCCAGCAGCACCAGGGGGCGGAACACTGAAGCTTTCTTT. The chain is built from TRBV5-5 and TRBJ1-1, with 8 bases matching TRBD1. Per the germline V gene, CDR1 is SGHKS and CDR2 is YYEKEE (reference sequence). The CDR3 contains 14 residues. J gave up 1 base and V 4 bases, and 3 bases lay outside the gene matches.

This clone was seen just once. The rearrangement uses TRBV7-9 and TRBJ2-7; D not certain. Germline loops: CDR1 SEHNR, CDR2 FQNEAQ (reference sequence). This CDR3 comprises 16 residues. V shed 1 base and J shed 5 bases, with 18 bases lying between them. CDR3 loop: CASSLVWAPRENEQYF. The DNA for the CDR3 is TGTGCCAGCAGCTTAGTATGGGCACCGAGAGAGAACGAGCAGTACTTC. The complete variable domain, with remaining parts taken from reference TRBV7-9 and TRBJ2-7, reads DTGVSQNPRHKITKRGQNVTFRCDPISEHNRLYWYRQTLGQGPEFLTYFQNEAQLEKSRLLSDRFSAERPKGSFSTLEIQRTEQGDSAMYLCASSLVWAPRENEQYFGPGTRLTVT.

V gene TRBV6-5 combines with J gene TRBJ1-2; TRBD1 is a possible D gene (5 bases). This CDR3 has 14 residues. The ends were cut back, 2 bases at V and 6 bases at J, with 13 bases in the middle. The germline CDR1 and CDR2 sequences are MNHEY and SVGAGI. CDR3 protein: CASSYVSGPHGYTF. CDR3 bases: TGTGCCAGCAGTTACGTCTCAGGGCCTCATGGCTACACCTTC.

The chain combines TRBV12-3 or TRBV12-4 with TRBJ2-7; 9 positions agree with TRBD2. V shed 3 bases, J shed 7 bases, and the junction held 4 bases outside the gene matches. The CDR3 runs 13 residues. The CDR3: CASSFALAGEQYF. The CDR3 nucleotides read TGTGCCAGCAGTTTCGCACTAGCGGGTGAGCAGTACTTC.

The gene calls are TRBV27 and TRBJ1-2, with D hard to call. This CDR3 is built from 13 residues. Between the trimmed V and J ends, which lost 0 bases and 4 bases, there was a span of 6 bases. Per the germline V gene, CDR1 is MNHEY and CDR2 is SMNVEV (reference sequence). The CDR3 bases are TGTGCCAGCAGTTTATCCCCGCTCTATGGCTACACCTTC. Translating gives CASSLSPLYGYTF.

As regards this clone: In the same sample, other DNA sequences code for this CDR3. The chain combines TRBV18 with TRBJ1-5; TRBD1 matches 7 bases. The germline CDR1 and CDR2 sequences are KGHSH and LQKENI. This CDR3 is built from 15 residues. The V segment lost 3 bases and the J segment 1 base; nucleotides outside the gene matches: 3. Written as DNA, the CDR3 is TGTGCCAGCTCACCCGGGACAGAAAGCAATCAGCCCCAGCATTTT. Its protein product is CASSPGTESNQPQHF. The full variable domain, in which reference TRBV18 and TRBJ1-5 provide the parts outside the CDR3, is NAGVMQNPRHLVRRRGQEARLRCSPMKGHSHVYWYRQLPEEGLKFMVYLQKENIIDESGMPKERFSAEFPKEGPSILRIQQVVRGDSAAYFCASSPGTESNQPQHFGDGTRLSIL.

The rearrangement joins TRBV6-4 to TRBJ2-3; 11 positions match TRBD2. V trimming: 5 bases; J trimming: 3 bases; junction bases outside the gene matches: 4. Germline-derived CDR1 and CDR2 are MRHNA and SNTAGT. The CDR3 loop spans 15 amino acids. The CDR3 nucleotides read TGTGCCAGCAGTTCGACTAGCGGGGATACAGATACGCAGTATTTT. Translation gives CASSSTSGDTDTQYF.

The chain joins TRBV12-3 or TRBV12-4 to TRBJ1-2; unclear D gene. The CDR3 runs 12 residues. V was clipped by 1 base and J by 13 bases, with 13 bases between them. DNA of the CDR3: TGTGCCAGCAGTTTAGAGGTTGGCAGCTGCACCTTC. Amino acid sequence: CASSLEVGSCTF.

A single count supports this clone. The rearrangement joins TRBV5-8 to TRBJ2-5; 9 bases are shared with TRBD1. This CDR3 has 14 amino acids. Germline V gives CDR1 SGHTS, CDR2 YDEGEE. The J segment lost 2 bases and the V segment lost 3 bases, leaving 2 bases of the junction unmatched. The CDR3 DNA sequence: TGTGCCAGCAGCTCGGGACAGGGTCAAGAGACCCAGTACTTC. It codes for CASSSGQGQETQYF.

The sample holds one count of this clone. The chain carries TRBV15 and TRBJ1-2, with D unresolved. V gave up 5 bases and J gave up 6 bases, with 22 bases separating them. The V gene's germline CDR1 is LNHNV and CDR2 YYDKDF (reference sequence). This CDR3 is 16 amino acids long. The CDR3 here is CATSENIRVQRDGYTF. In nucleotides, the CDR3 is TGTGCCACCAGCGAAAATATTAGGGTCCAACGGGATGGCTACACCTTC.

V gene TRBV5-4 combines with J gene TRBJ1-1; the D is unclear. This CDR3 has 13 amino acids. Germline CDR1 reads SGHNT; CDR2 reads YYREEE (reference sequence). Trimming removed 0 bases at V and 1 base at J, with 4 bases between. CDR3 region: CASSLERNTEAFF. The CDR3 DNA reads as TGTGCCAGCAGCTTGGAGAGGAACACTGAAGCTTTCTTT.

The J gene is TRBJ2-7, the V gene TRBV7-2, with D tentatively TRBD2 (7 bases). The CDR3 has 15 amino acids. Germline CDR1 SGHTA, CDR2 FQGNSA. Deletions cut 5 bases from V and 6 bases from J, with 20 bases between. The CDR3 protein is CASSQRRGGAAEQYF. The CDR3 coding sequence is TGTGCCAGCAGCCAAAGGAGGGGGGGGGCCGCCGAGCAGTACTTC.